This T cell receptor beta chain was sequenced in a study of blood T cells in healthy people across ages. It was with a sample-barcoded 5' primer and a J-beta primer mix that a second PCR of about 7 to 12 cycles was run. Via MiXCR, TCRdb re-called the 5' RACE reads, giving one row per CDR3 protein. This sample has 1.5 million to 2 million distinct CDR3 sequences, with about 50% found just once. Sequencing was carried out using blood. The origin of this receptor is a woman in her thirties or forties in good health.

The CDR3 DNA sequence: TGTGCCAGCAGCCGGACTCGGTGGGCAGACCAAGAGACCCAGTACTTC. Its protein product is CASSRTRWADQETQYF. The rearrangement uses TRBV3-1 and TRBJ2-5; D is possibly TRBD2 (5 bases). Per the germline V gene, CDR1 is LGHDT and CDR2 is YNNKEL (reference sequence). Trimming pared 4 bases from V and 0 bases from J, leaving 15 bases between. CDR3 length: 16 amino acids.